The sequence of this T cell receptor (beta chain) was determined in a study of cytomegalovirus exposure and HLA in healthy donors. PCR amplification relied on 60 Vbeta primers (plus 13 Jbeta primers). The data were produced by immunoSEQ multiplex PCR, yet TCRdb's version contains in-frame clones alone and is incomplete. The data show fewer than 250,000 clones, with 65% to 80% seen just once and approximately 1% held by the top ten. Trimming cost V 2 bases and J 1 base, with 5 bases left between them. Germline loops: CDR1 SGHNT, CDR2 YENEEA. The CDR3 has 13 residues. Only a few counts were recorded for this clone.

V is TRBV11-3 and J is TRBJ1-1; D call uncertain. The clonotype comes from a woman aged 40 to 50 in good health and CMV-seronegative. Material: PBMCs. CDR3 in amino acids: CASSLHRNTEAFF. The DNA for the CDR3 is TGTGCCAGCAGCTTACATAGGAACACTGAAGCTTTCTTT.